The 8 T cell receptor beta chains given below trace back to one sample, sequenced in a study of cytomegalovirus exposure and HLA in healthy donors. Primers included in the PCR were 60 Vbeta and 13 Jbeta primers. Data came from immunoSEQ multiplex PCR; TCRdb stores just in-frame clones and leaves some out. The sample contains some 150,000 clones, more than 75% of which appear only once. What was sequenced was PBMCs. Receptor source: a woman aged 50 to 60 in good health and CMV-seropositive.

This clone occurred a few times. This chain connects TRBV28 to TRBJ2-4; 8 nucleotides align to TRBD1. This CDR3 has 14 amino acids. V dropped 6 bases and J dropped 6; count of bases not matched to a gene: 7. CDR1 and CDR2 from the germline V gene are MDHEN and SYDVKM. CDR3 coding DNA: TGTGCCAGCAGCCCTGACAGGGGTATAAACATTCAGTACTTC. Protein sequence: CASSPDRGINIQYF.

V is TRBV9 and J is TRBJ1-1, with D unclear. The ends were cut back, 3 bases at V and 4 bases at J, with 16 bases in the middle. The CDR3 contains 15 residues. Looked up from germline, CDR1 is SGDLS and CDR2 is YYNGEE. As DNA, the CDR3 is TGTGCCAGCAGCGCCCCGACTCCCCTGGCCACTGAAGCTTTCTTT. It yields the protein CASSAPTPLATEAFF. The variable domain in full, with the rest retrieved from reference TRBV9 and TRBJ1-1, is DSGVTQTPKHLITATGQRVTLRCSPRSGDLSVYWYQQSLDQGLQFLIQYYNGEERAKGNILERFSAQQFPDLHSELNLSSLELGDSALYFCASSAPTPLATEAFFGQGTRLTVV.

Only a few counts were recorded for this clone. The chain recombines TRBV15 with TRBJ1-1, with 9 bases matching TRBD1. Germline V lookup: CDR1 LNHNV, CDR2 YYDKDF (reference sequence). V was pared by 2 bases and J by 6 bases, with 7 bases of the junction left unmatched. The CDR3 is made up of 15 amino acids. DNA for the CDR3: TGTGCCACCAGCAGAAGGGACAGGGAGTTTCCTGAAGCTTTCTTT. Encoded protein: CATSRRDREFPEAFF.

This chain joins TRBV7-9 and TRBJ1-5, with 8 bases aligning to TRBD1. J was trimmed by 0 bases and V by 4 bases; bases with no gene match: 5. This CDR3 has 16 amino acids. CDR1 and CDR2 (germline): SEHNR, FQNEAQ (reference sequence). Written as DNA, the CDR3 is TGTGCCAGCAGCTCACACCAGGGGGCTAGCAATCAGCCCCAGCATTTT. Its protein product is CASSSHQGASNQPQHF.

V is TRBV28 and J is TRBJ2-7; 8 nucleotides align to TRBD2. V was pared by 5 bases and J by 10 bases, with 7 bases of the junction left unmatched. The CDR3 contains 12 residues. The V gene's germline CDR1 is MDHEN and CDR2 SYDVKM. The CDR3: CASSRGRLGQYF. CDR3 DNA: TGTGCCAGCAGTCGCGGGAGGTTGGGCCAGTACTTC.

This clone has only a few counts. The rearrangement links TRBV28 to TRBJ1-4; D not certain. Germline V gene sequence: CDR1 MDHEN, CDR2 SYDVKM. The CDR3 has 13 residues. V gave up 6 bases and J gave up 5 bases, with 10 bases separating them. DNA of the CDR3: TGTGCCAGCAGCCTCAACGAGAATGAAAAACTGTTTTTT. This sequence encodes CASSLNENEKLFF.

The DNA of the CDR3 is TGCGCCAGCAGCCCAAGCGTCGGGGGGCGAAGCTCTGGAAACACCATATATTTT. Protein sequence: CASSPSVGGRSSGNTIYF. The V gene is TRBV5-1, the J gene TRBJ1-3; perhaps TRBD1 as D (6 bases). This CDR3 region has 18 residues. CDR1 is SGHRS, CDR2 YFSETQ, per germline. V lost 4 bases to trimming and J lost 0 bases, with 20 bases between them.

Regarding this clone: Relative to the germline gene, one junction end is altered; a read error may explain this. The V call is TRBV6-5, the J call TRBJ2-1, with a tentative D call TRBD1 (6 bases). This CDR3 has 14 amino acids. Germline CDR1 is MNHEY and CDR2 is SVGAGI. The CDR3 protein is CASSYGQLGNEQFF. In DNA, the CDR3 is TGTGCCAGTAGTTACGGACAGCTGGGGAATGAGCAGTTCTTC.